Listed below are T cell receptor beta chains from one sample, sequenced in a study of technical replicates of blood from a handful of donors. Data came from immunoSEQ multiplex PCR; TCRdb stores just in-frame clones and leaves some out. Seen here are 100,000 or so clones, over 90% observed once, and the top ten hold roughly 0.19%. Sequenced: T cells isolated from PBMCs. These receptors all stem from a human donor in good health. The CDR3 runs from the conserved cysteine through the conserved F or W. A D gene is named only where the DNA matches it firmly. The size of a clone is reported for some rows only, either as once, few or many, or as a class for expanded clones.

>TRBD1|NA|TRBV28|TRBJ2-7
CASSINRGEYEQYF
TGTGCCAGCAGTATCAACAGGGGTGAATACGAGCAGTACTTC
>TRBD2|NA|TRBV2|TRBJ2-1
CASSDSGNPYYNEQFF
TGTGCCAGCAGTGATAGCGGGAATCCTTACTACAATGAGCAGTTCTTC
>NA|NA|TRBV5-6|TRBJ1-1
CASSQPGRANTEAFF
TGTGCCAGCAGTCAGCCCGGGAGGGCGAACACTGAAGCTTTCTTT
>TRBD2|NA|TRBV27|TRBJ2-1
CASRTSGSGYNEQFF
TGTGCCAGCAGGACTAGCGGGAGCGGTTACAATGAGCAGTTCTTC
>NA|NA|TRBV13|TRBJ1-2
CASSEFDGNPNYGYTF
TGTGCCAGCAGCGAATTTGACGGGAATCCTAACTATGGCTACACCTTC
>NA|NA|TRBV15|TRBJ1-5
CATSSGVTGINQPQHF
TGTGCCACCAGCAGCGGAGTCACTGGTATAAATCAGCCCCAGCATTTT
>TRBD1|NA|TRBV5-1|TRBJ1-2
CASSGTDYGYTF
TGCGCCAGCAGCGGGACAGACTATGGCTACACCTTC
>NA|NA|TRBV5-1|TRBJ1-1
CASSLFTGSLNTEAFF
TGCGCCAGCAGCTTGTTTACGGGAAGTTTGAACACTGAAGCTTTCTTT
>TRBD2|NA|TRBV7-2|TRBJ2-3
CASSLASGGSTDTQYF
TGTGCCAGCAGCTTAGCTAGCGGGGGAAGCACAGATACGCAGTATTTT
>NA|NA|TRBV6-6|TRBJ2-3
CASGRAGTTDTQYF
TGTGCCAGTGGAAGGGCGGGTACCACAGATACGCAGTATTTT
>NA|NA|TRBV28|TRBJ1-2
CASSSPARRRNGYTF
TGTGCCAGCAGTTCCCCGGCTAGGCGGAGGAATGGCTACACCTTC
>NA|NA|TRBV27|TRBJ2-5
CASSKGSRGETQYF
TGTGCCAGCAGTAAAGGGAGTCGGGGAGAGACCCAGTACTTC
>NA|NA|TRBV7-7|TRBJ2-7
CASSLGGDYEQYF
TGTGCCAGCAGCTTAGGGGGGGACTACGAGCAGTACTTC
>TRBD2|once|TRBV15|TRBJ2-3
CATSVGTSRTDTQYF
TGTGCCACCAGCGTCGGGACTAGCAGGACAGATACGCAGTATTTT
>NA|NA|TRBV28|TRBJ2-7
CASSLWVGGRKEQYF
TGTGCCAGCAGTTTATGGGTCGGGGGAAGGAAAGAGCAGTACTTC
>TRBD1|once|TRBV6-6|TRBJ2-2
CASRYSTGGKVGELFF
TGTGCCAGCAGATACTCGACAGGGGGCAAAGTCGGGGAGCTGTTTTTT
>TRBD1|NA|TRBV6-1|TRBJ1-3
CASSGSRGPGNTIYF
TGTGCCAGCAGTGGATCGAGGGGGCCTGGAAACACCATATATTTT
>NA|NA|TRBV5-3|TRBJ2-7
CARSLEQGKFPYEQYF
TGTGCCAGAAGCTTGGAGCAGGGCAAATTCCCTTACGAGCAGTACTTC
>TRBD2|NA|TRBV7-9|TRBJ2-3
CASSYLAAADTQYF
TGTGCCAGCAGCTACCTAGCGGCGGCGGATACGCAGTATTTT
>NA|NA|TRBV27|TRBJ1-2
CASSFYGRAARGYTF
TGTGCCAGCAGTTTCTACGGCAGGGCGGCTCGGGGCTACACCTTC
>TRBD2|NA|TRBV11-2|TRBJ2-1
CASSLIGLVSNEQFF
TGTGCCAGCAGCTTAATCGGACTAGTGAGCAATGAGCAGTTCTTC
>TRBD2|NA|TRBV2|TRBJ2-3
CASSSRLAASDTQYF
TGTGCCAGCAGCTCCCGACTAGCGGCCTCAGATACGCAGTATTTT
>TRBD1|NA|TRBV9|TRBJ2-2
CASSPGQGVTGELFF
TGTGCCAGCAGCCCGGGACAGGGGGTAACAGGGGAGCTGTTTTTT
>NA|NA|TRBV5-1|TRBJ2-1
CASSSGLNNEQFF
TGCGCCAGCAGCTCTGGCCTGAACAATGAGCAGTTCTTC
>TRBD2|NA|TRBV28|TRBJ2-3
CASSLRLAGITDTQYF
TGTGCCAGCAGTTTACGGCTAGCGGGGATTACAGATACGCAGTATTTT
>TRBD1|NA|TRBV27|TRBJ1-2
CASSLSPGQGRSYGYTF
TGTGCCAGCAGTTTATCCCCAGGACAGGGTCGAAGCTATGGCTACACCTTC
>NA|NA|TRBV6-1|TRBJ2-1
CASSEMGETFNEQFF
TGTGCCAGCAGTGAGATGGGCGAGACCTTCAATGAGCAGTTCTTC
>NA|once|TRBV4-1|TRBJ2-7
CASSPAASVEQYF
TGCGCCAGCAGCCCCGCAGCGTCTGTCGAGCAGTACTTC
>NA|NA|TRBV28|TRBJ2-7
CASRTATGPITGQYF
TGTGCCAGCAGAACGGCCACAGGACCTATTACGGGGCAGTACTTC
>NA|NA|TRBV5-6|TRBJ2-1
CASSWTAGRAYNEQFF
TGTGCCAGCAGCTGGACGGCCGGGCGGGCTTACAATGAGCAGTTCTTC
>TRBD1|NA|TRBV5-6|TRBJ1-2
CASSSVQGYYGYTF
TGTGCCAGCAGCTCTGTACAGGGGTACTATGGCTACACCTTC
>TRBD1|NA|TRBV5-6|TRBJ1-2
CASSFGQATAGYGYTF
TGTGCCAGCAGCTTTGGACAGGCAACTGCGGGCTATGGCTACACCTTC
>NA|NA|TRBV7-8|TRBJ2-4
CASSLGGLGGRRGNIQYF
TGTGCCAGCAGCTTAGGGGGACTAGGGGGCCGCAGGGGAAACATTCAGTACTTC
>NA|NA|TRBV9|TRBJ1-6
CASSPRMGQGQTSPLHF
TGTGCCAGCAGCCCCAGGATGGGTCAGGGGCAGACCTCACCCCTCCACTTT
>NA|NA|TRBV4-1|TRBJ2-6
CASSQPLRSGANVLTF
TGCGCCAGCAGCCAACCCCTCCGCTCTGGGGCCAACGTCCTGACTTTC
>TRBD1|NA|TRBV6-1|TRBJ2-3
CASSERTGTADTQYF
TGTGCCAGCAGTGAAAGGACAGGGACGGCAGATACGCAGTATTTT
>NA|NA|TRBV6-5|TRBJ1-5
CASSYSLSSNQPQHF
TGTGCCAGCAGTTATAGTTTGAGTAGCAATCAGCCCCAGCATTTT
>NA|NA|TRBV27|TRBJ1-1
CVSSLSAGMNTEAFF
TGTGTCAGCAGTTTATCTGCAGGGATGAACACTGAAGCTTTCTTT
>TRBD2|NA|TRBV11-2|TRBJ2-7
CASSRGLAGNEQYF
TGTGCCAGCAGCAGGGGACTAGCGGGAAACGAGCAGTACTTC
>TRBD1|NA|TRBV6-1|TRBJ1-3
CASIPDRGSTIYF
TGTGCCAGCATCCCCGACAGGGGAAGCACCATATATTTT
>NA|NA|TRBV7-9|TRBJ2-1
CASSFEVANEQFF
TGTGCCAGCAGCTTCGAGGTCGCGAATGAGCAGTTCTTC
>NA|NA|TRBV7-9|TRBJ1-2
CASGGGSSYGYTF
TGTGCCAGCGGGGGAGGGTCGTCCTATGGCTACACCTTC